This entry describes one TCR beta chain. The antigen remains unidentified. The data stem from a study of cytomegalovirus exposure and HLA in healthy donors. Study in general: Unique TCR beta sequences numbering approximately 120 million came from around 180 million T cells in an earlier analysis. General study points: The Asian-associated ancestry cluster reportedly had fewer N-insertions than the roughly 670-donor mean in a later analysis. In all likelihood, a cluster of highly shared sequence variants was a sequencing artifact. Several V segments, TRBV6-2 and TRBV6-3 among them, could not be told apart and were dropped.

With 5 bases removed from V and 4 bases from J, the gap between germline ends came to 8 bases. This CDR3 spans 13 amino acids. CDR1 is SGHTA and CDR2 is FQGNSA in the germline V gene. Researchers ran the PCR with 60 Vbeta and 13 Jbeta primers. Clones were sequenced by immunoSEQ multiplex PCR, and TCRdb holds only the in-frame ones, with some missing. This table holds tens of thousands of clones, 75% to 85% found once. Sequencing was performed on PBMCs. This chain joins TRBV7-2 and TRBJ2-2; D is ambiguous. The source of this sequence is a woman between 40 and 55 years old in good health and CMV-seronegative. The CDR3 spells CASSMTTTGELFF. CDR3 bases: TGTGCCAGCAGCATGACAACCACCGGGGAGCTGTTTTTT.